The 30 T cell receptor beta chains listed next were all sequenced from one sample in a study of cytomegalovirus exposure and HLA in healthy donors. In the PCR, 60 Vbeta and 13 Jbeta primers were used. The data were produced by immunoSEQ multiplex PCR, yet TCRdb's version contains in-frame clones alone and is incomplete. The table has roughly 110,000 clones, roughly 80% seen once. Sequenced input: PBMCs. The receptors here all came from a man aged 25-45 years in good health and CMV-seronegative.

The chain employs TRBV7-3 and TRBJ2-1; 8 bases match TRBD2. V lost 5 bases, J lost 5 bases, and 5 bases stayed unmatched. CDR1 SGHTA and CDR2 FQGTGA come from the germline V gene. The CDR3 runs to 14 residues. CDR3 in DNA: TGTGCCAGCAGCGCGGGGGGCCATGACAATGAGCAGTTCTTC. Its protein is CASSAGGHDNEQFF.

Here the CDR3 reads CASSKRLGGGCQPQHF. CDR3 bases: TGTGCCAGCAGCAAACGACTGGGGGGTGGTTGTCAGCCCCAGCATTTT. The chain couples TRBV21-1 to TRBJ1-5. TRBV21-1 is tagged as a pseudogene. CDR3 length equals 16 residues.

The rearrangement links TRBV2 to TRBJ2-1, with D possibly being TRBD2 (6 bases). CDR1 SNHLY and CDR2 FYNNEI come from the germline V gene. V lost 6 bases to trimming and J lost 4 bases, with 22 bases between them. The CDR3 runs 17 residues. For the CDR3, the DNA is TGTGCCAGCAGCCATCTACCCTGGCGGGGTCGATACAATGAGCAGTTCTTC. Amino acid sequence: CASSHLPWRGRYNEQFF.

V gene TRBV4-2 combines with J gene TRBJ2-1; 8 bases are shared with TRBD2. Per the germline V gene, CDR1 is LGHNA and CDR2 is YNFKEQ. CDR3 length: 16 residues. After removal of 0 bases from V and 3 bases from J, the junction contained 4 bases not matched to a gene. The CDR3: CASSQEGAGGYNEQFF. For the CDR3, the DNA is TGTGCCAGCAGCCAAGAAGGCGCGGGGGGCTACAATGAGCAGTTCTTC.

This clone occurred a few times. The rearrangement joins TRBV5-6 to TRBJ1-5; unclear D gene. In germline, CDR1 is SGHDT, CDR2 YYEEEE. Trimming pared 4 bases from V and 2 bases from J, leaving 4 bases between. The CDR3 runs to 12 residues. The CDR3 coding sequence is TGTGCCAGCAGCGTAGGCAATCAGCCCCAGCATTTT. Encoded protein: CASSVGNQPQHF.

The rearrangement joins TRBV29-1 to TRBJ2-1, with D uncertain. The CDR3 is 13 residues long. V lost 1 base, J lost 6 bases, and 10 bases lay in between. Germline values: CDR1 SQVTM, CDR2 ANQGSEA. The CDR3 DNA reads TGCAGCGTTGAAGGGCAGTCCCGCAATGAGCAGTTCTTC. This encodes CSVEGQSRNEQFF.

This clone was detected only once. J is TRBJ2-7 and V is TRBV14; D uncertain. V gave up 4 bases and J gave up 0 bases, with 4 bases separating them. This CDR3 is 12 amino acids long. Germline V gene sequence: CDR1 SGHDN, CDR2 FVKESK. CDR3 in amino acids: CASSRYSYEQYF. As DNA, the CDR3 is TGTGCCAGCAGCCGTTACTCCTACGAGCAGTACTTC.

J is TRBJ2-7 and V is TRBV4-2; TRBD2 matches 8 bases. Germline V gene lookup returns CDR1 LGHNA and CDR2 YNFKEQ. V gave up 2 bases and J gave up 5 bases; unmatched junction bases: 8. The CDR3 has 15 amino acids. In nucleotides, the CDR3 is TGTGCCAGCAGCCAACTCGGACTAGCCGGCCACGAGCAGTACTTC. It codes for CASSQLGLAGHEQYF.

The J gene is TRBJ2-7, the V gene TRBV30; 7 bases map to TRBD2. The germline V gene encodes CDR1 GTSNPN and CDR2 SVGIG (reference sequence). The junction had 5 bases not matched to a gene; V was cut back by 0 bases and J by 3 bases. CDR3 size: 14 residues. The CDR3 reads CAWSVGGSSYEQYF. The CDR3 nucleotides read TGTGCCTGGAGTGTAGGCGGGAGTAGCTACGAGCAGTACTTC.

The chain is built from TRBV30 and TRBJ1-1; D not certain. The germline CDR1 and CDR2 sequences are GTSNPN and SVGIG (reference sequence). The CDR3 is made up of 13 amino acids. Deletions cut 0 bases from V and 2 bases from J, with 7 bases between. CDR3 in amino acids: CAWSVRVNTEAFF. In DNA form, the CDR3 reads TGTGCCTGGAGTGTACGAGTAAACACTGAAGCTTTCTTT.

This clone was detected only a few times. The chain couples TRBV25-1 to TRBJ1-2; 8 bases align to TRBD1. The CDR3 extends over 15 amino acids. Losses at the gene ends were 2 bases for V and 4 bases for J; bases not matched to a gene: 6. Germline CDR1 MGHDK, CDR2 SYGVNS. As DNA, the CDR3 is TGTGCCAGCAGTGAAGCAGGGGGCGCCCGCTATGGCTACACCTTC. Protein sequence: CASSEAGGARYGYTF.

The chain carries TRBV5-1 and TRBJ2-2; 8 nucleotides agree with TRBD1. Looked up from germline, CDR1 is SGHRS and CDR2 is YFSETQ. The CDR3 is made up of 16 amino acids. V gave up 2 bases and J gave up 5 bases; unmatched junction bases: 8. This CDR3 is CASSLRQGLSTGELFF. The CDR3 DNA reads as TGCGCCAGCAGCTTACGACAGGGGCTGTCGACCGGGGAGCTGTTTTTT.

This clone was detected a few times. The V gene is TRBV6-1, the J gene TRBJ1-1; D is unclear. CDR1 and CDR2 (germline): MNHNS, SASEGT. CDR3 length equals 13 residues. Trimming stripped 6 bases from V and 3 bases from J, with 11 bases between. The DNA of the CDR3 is TGTGCCAGCAGGACGAGGGCCGACACTGAAGCTTTCTTT. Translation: CASRTRADTEAFF.

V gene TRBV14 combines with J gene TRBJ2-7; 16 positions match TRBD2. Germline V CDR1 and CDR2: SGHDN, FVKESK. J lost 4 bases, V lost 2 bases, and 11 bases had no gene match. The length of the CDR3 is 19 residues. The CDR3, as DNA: TGTGCCAGCAGCCAACCCCGCGTGGGACTAGCGGGAGGGCCGTACGAGCAGTACTTC. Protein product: CASSQPRVGLAGGPYEQYF.

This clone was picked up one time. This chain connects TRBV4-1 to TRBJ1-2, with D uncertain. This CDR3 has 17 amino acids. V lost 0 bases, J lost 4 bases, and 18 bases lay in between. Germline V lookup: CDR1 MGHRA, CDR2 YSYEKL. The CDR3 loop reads CASSQDKKEGSLYGYTF. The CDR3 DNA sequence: TGCGCCAGCAGCCAAGATAAGAAGGAGGGATCGCTCTATGGCTACACCTTC.

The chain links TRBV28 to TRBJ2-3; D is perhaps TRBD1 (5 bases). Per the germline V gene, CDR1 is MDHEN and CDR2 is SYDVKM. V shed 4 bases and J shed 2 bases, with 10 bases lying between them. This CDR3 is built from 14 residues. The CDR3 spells CASSWAGNTDTQYF. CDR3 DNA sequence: TGTGCCAGCAGTTGGGCAGGGAACACAGATACGCAGTATTTT.

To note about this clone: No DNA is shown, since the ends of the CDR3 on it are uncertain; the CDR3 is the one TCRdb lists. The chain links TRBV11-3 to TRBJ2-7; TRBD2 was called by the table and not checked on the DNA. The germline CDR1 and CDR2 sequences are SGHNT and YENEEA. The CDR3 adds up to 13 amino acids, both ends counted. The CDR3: CASSFGSGSQKYF.

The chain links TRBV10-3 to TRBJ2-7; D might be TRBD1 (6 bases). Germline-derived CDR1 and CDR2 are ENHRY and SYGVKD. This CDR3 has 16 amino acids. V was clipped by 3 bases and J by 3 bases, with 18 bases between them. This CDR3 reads CAISDPRGSSLYEQYF. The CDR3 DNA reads TGTGCCATCAGTGATCCCAGGGGATCATCCCTCTACGAGCAGTACTTC.

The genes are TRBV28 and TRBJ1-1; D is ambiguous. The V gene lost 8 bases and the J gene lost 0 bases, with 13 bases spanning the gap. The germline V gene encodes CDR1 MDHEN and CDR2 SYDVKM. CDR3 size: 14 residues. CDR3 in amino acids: CASETLPMNTEAFF. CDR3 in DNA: TGTGCCAGCGAAACTCTCCCGATGAACACTGAAGCTTTCTTT.

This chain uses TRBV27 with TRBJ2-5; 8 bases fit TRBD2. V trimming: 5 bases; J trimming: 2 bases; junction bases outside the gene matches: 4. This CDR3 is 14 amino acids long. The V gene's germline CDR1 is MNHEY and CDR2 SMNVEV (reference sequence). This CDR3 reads CASSPGLGQETQYF. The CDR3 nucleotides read TGTGCCAGCAGTCCGGGACTAGGACAAGAGACCCAGTACTTC.

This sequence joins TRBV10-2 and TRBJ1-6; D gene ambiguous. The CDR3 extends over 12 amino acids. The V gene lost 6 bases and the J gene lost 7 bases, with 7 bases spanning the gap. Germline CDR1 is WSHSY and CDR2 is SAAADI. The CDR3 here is CASSHSNSPLHF. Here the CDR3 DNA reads TGCGCCAGCAGCCACAGCAATTCACCCCTCCACTTT.

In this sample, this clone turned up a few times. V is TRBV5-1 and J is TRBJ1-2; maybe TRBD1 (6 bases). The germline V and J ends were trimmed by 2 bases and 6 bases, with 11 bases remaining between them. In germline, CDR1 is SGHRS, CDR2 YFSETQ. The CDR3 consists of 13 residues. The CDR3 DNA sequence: TGCGCCAGCAGCTTACAGGGAACGGATGGCTACACCTTC. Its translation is CASSLQGTDGYTF.

The CDR3 is CASSEGVGNYGYTF. CDR3 in DNA: TGTGCCAGCAGTGAAGGGGTCGGGAACTATGGCTACACCTTC. V and J are TRBV6-1 and TRBJ1-2; D gene unclear. Germline V lookup: CDR1 MNHNS, CDR2 SASEGT. This CDR3 has 14 residues. V lost 1 base and J lost 2, with 8 bases in between.

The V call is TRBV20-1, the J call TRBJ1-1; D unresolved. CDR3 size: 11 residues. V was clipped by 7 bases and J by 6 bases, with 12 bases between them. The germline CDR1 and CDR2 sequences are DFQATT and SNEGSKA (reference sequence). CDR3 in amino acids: CSGRNRAEAFF. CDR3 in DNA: TGCAGTGGGCGGAATCGGGCTGAAGCTTTCTTT.

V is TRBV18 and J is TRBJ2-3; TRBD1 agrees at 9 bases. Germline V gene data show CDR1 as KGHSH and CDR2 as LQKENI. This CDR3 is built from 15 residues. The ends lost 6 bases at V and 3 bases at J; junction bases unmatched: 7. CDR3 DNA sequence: TGTGCCAGCTCCCCTCGGGACAGGGTAACAGATACGCAGTATTTT. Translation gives CASSPRDRVTDTQYF.

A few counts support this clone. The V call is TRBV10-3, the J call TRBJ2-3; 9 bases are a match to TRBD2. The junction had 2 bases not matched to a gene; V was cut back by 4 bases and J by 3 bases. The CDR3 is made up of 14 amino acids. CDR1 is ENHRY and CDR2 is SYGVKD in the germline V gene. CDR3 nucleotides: TGTGCCATCAGTGGACTAGCGGAGACAGATACGCAGTATTTT. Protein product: CAISGLAETDTQYF.

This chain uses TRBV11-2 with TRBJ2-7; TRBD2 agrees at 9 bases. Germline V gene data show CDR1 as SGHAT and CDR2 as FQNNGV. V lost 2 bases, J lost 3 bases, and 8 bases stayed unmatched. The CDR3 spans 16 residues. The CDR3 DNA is TGTGCCAGCAGCTTACTAGGAGCGGGAGGATACTACGAGCAGTACTTC. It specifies CASSLLGAGGYYEQYF.

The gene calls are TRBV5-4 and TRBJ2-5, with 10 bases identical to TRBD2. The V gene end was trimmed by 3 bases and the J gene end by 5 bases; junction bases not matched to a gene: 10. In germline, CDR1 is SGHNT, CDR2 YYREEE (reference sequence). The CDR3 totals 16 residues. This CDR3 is CASSSKKRGGPETQYF. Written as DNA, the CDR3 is TGTGCCAGCAGCTCCAAAAAGCGGGGGGGCCCCGAGACCCAGTACTTC.

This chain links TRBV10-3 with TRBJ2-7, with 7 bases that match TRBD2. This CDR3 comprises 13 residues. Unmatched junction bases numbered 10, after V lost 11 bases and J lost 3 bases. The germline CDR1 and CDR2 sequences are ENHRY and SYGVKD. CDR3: CAARAGPDYEQYF. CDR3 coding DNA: TGTGCCGCCCGAGCGGGACCGGACTACGAGCAGTACTTC.

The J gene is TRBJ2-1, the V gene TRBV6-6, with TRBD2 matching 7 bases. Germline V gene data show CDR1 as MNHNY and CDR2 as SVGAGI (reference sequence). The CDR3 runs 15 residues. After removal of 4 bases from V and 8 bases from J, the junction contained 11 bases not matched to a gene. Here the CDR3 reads CASSSGLGRRDEQFF. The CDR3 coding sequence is TGTGCCAGCAGTTCCGGACTAGGGAGAAGGGATGAGCAGTTCTTC.